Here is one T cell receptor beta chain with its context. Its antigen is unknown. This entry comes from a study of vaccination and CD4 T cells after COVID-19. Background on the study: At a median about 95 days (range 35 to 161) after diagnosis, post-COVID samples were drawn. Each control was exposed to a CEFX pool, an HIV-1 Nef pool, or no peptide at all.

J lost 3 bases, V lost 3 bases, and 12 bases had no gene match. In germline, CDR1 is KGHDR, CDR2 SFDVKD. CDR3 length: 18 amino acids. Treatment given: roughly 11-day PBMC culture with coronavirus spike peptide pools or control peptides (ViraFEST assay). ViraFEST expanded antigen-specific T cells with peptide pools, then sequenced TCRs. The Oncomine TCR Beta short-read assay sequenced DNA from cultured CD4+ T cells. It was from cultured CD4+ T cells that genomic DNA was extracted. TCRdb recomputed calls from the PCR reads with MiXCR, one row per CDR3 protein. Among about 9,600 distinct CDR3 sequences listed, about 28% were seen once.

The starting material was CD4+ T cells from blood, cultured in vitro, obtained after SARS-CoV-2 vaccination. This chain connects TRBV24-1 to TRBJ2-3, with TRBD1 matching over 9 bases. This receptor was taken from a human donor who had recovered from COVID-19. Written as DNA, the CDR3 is TGTGCCACCAGTGATCCCAAAAACAACAGGGGGCAAACAGATACGCAGTATTTT. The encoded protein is CATSDPKNNRGQTDTQYF.